Shown below are 9 T cell receptor beta chains from a single sample sequenced in a study of blood T cell repertoires in COVID-19. Clones were read by immunoSEQ multiplex PCR, and TCRdb kept only the in-frame ones, dropping some. The repertoire has almost 300,000 clones, about 88% of them found once; the top ten carry over 1%. Sequences were obtained from peripheral blood. The receptors come from a man between 65 and 79 years old with acute or convalescent COVID-19.

This clone was detected only once. V and J are TRBV28 and TRBJ2-1; 10 nucleotides agree with TRBD2. CDR1 is MDHEN, CDR2 SYDVKM, per germline. This CDR3 is 13 amino acids long. V shed 8 bases, J shed 8 bases, and the junction held 6 bases outside the gene matches. CDR3 amino acids: CASRAGGPDEQFF. In nucleotides, the CDR3 is TGTGCCAGCCGAGCGGGAGGGCCCGATGAGCAGTTCTTC. Supplemented by reference TRBV28 and TRBJ2-1, the full variable domain reads DVKVTQSSRYLVKRTGEKVFLECVQDMDHENMFWYRQDPGLGLRLIYFSYDVKMKEKGDIPEGYSVSREKKERFSLILESASTNQTSMYLCASRAGGPDEQFFGPGTRLTVL.

The CDR3 spells CASSIDVSDYGYTF. CDR3 coding DNA: TGTGCCAGTAGTATAGATGTTAGTGACTATGGCTACACCTTC. The V gene is TRBV19, the J gene TRBJ1-2, with D uncertain. Germline lookup yields CDR1 LNHDA and CDR2 SQIVND (reference sequence). This CDR3 is 14 amino acids long. V shed 0 bases and J shed 3 bases, with 8 bases lying between them. The whole variable domain, remainder taken from reference TRBV19 and TRBJ1-2, is DGGITQSPKYLFRKEGQNVTLSCEQNLNHDAMYWYRQDPGQGLRLIYYSQIVNDFQKGDIAEGYSVSREKKESFPLTVTSAQKNPTAFYLCASSIDVSDYGYTFGSGTRLTVV.

The chain couples TRBV18 to TRBJ2-2; 7 bases align to TRBD1. The CDR3 length is 15 residues. With 2 bases clipped from V and 3 bases from J, the junction kept 3 bases outside the gene matches. Germline V gene data show CDR1 as KGHSH and CDR2 as LQKENI. The CDR3: CASSPRQGHTGELFF. DNA for the CDR3: TGTGCCAGCTCACCAAGACAGGGTCACACCGGGGAGCTGTTTTTT.

The chain couples TRBV10-3 to TRBJ1-1; 8 bases align to TRBD1. CDR1 is ENHRY, CDR2 SYGVKD, per germline. V lost 5 bases to trimming and J lost 2 bases; unmatched junction nucleotides: 4. This CDR3 is 14 amino acids long. CDR3 nucleotide sequence: TGTGCCATCAGTTGGACAGGGAAAAACACTGAAGCTTTCTTT. Residues: CAISWTGKNTEAFF.

This rearrangement joins TRBV6-5 to TRBJ1-2; a possible D gene is TRBD1 (5 bases). CDR3 length: 16 residues. V was clipped by 0 bases and J by 8 bases, with 19 bases between them. Germline values: CDR1 MNHEY, CDR2 SVGAGI. CDR3 residues: CASSYSQRTRIAGYTF. The CDR3 nucleotides read TGTGCCAGCAGTTACTCTCAAAGGACAAGAATTGCGGGCTACACCTTC.

The chain uses TRBV4-3 and TRBJ2-1; D gene ambiguous. CDR3 length equals 15 residues. CDR1 and CDR2 from the germline V gene are LGHNA and YSLEER. Trimming left V 0 bases short and J 4 bases short, with 10 bases between. The CDR3 coding sequence is TGCGCCAGCAGCCAAGAGAACTTGAGTTACAATGAGCAGTTCTTC. It is translated as CASSQENLSYNEQFF.

The genes are TRBV27 and TRBJ2-2; D might be TRBD1 (5 bases). Per the germline V gene, CDR1 is MNHEY and CDR2 is SMNVEV (reference sequence). V dropped 6 bases and J dropped 0 bases, with 11 bases sitting between them. This CDR3 spans 15 amino acids. The CDR3 region is CASRSMTANTGELFF. Here the CDR3 DNA reads TGTGCCAGCAGATCCATGACAGCGAACACCGGGGAGCTGTTTTTT.

The CDR3 DNA reads as TGTGCCAGCATGGGTATTGGAGATGGAGAAGAGACCCAGTACTTC. Translated, it gives CASMGIGDGEETQYF. The rearrangement joins TRBV28 to TRBJ2-5; no clear D. The germline gives CDR1 MDHEN, CDR2 SYDVKM. This CDR3 is 15 amino acids long. The V end lost 7 bases, the J end lost 3 bases, and 18 bases lay between the germline ends.

V gene TRBV5-1 combines with J gene TRBJ1-2, with TRBD1 as a possible D gene (6 bases). The CDR3 sequence is 16 residues long. CDR1 and CDR2 (germline): SGHRS, YFSETQ. V lost 0 bases and J lost 6, with 18 bases in between. The CDR3 nucleotides are TGCGCCAGCAGCTTGGCCGGAGTACAGGGAGGGAATGGCTACACCTTC. Translated: CASSLAGVQGGNGYTF. Based on the CDR3 plus reference TRBV5-1 and TRBJ1-2, the full variable domain is KAGVTQTPRYLIKTRGQQVTLSCSPISGHRSVSWYQQTPGQGLQFLFEYFSETQRNKGNFPGRFSGRQFSNSRSEMNVSTLELGDSALYLCASSLAGVQGGNGYTFGSGTRLTVV.